In its sample, the clone carrying this TCR beta chain was seen a few times. Its antigen is currently unknown. The data were obtained in a study of vaccination and CD4 T cells after COVID-19. Study background: The post-COVID sampling time was a median about 100 days after diagnosis, ranging from 35 to 161.

Treatment in this sample: roughly 10-day PBMC culture with coronavirus spike peptide pools or control peptides (ViraFEST assay). Germline-derived CDR1 and CDR2 are MNHEY and SMNVEV (reference sequence). Trimming cost V 6 bases and J 2 bases; bases outside gene matches: 15. This CDR3 is 17 amino acids long. CD4+ T cells that had been cultured provided DNA sequenced with the Oncomine TCR Beta short-read assay. TCRdb recomputed calls from the PCR reads with MiXCR, one row per CDR3 protein. The sample yields about 14,000 distinct CDR3 sequences, over 25% seen once. The rearrangement joins TRBV27 to TRBJ2-5; 7 positions match TRBD1. The material was CD4+ T cells from blood, cultured in vitro, obtained before SARS-CoV-2 vaccination. The clonotype was recovered from a human donor who received a COVID-19 vaccine. The CDR3 sequence: CASRSLHRGRSQETQYF. DNA of the CDR3: TGTGCCAGCAGAAGCCTACACAGGGGAAGGTCTCAAGAGACCCAGTACTTC.